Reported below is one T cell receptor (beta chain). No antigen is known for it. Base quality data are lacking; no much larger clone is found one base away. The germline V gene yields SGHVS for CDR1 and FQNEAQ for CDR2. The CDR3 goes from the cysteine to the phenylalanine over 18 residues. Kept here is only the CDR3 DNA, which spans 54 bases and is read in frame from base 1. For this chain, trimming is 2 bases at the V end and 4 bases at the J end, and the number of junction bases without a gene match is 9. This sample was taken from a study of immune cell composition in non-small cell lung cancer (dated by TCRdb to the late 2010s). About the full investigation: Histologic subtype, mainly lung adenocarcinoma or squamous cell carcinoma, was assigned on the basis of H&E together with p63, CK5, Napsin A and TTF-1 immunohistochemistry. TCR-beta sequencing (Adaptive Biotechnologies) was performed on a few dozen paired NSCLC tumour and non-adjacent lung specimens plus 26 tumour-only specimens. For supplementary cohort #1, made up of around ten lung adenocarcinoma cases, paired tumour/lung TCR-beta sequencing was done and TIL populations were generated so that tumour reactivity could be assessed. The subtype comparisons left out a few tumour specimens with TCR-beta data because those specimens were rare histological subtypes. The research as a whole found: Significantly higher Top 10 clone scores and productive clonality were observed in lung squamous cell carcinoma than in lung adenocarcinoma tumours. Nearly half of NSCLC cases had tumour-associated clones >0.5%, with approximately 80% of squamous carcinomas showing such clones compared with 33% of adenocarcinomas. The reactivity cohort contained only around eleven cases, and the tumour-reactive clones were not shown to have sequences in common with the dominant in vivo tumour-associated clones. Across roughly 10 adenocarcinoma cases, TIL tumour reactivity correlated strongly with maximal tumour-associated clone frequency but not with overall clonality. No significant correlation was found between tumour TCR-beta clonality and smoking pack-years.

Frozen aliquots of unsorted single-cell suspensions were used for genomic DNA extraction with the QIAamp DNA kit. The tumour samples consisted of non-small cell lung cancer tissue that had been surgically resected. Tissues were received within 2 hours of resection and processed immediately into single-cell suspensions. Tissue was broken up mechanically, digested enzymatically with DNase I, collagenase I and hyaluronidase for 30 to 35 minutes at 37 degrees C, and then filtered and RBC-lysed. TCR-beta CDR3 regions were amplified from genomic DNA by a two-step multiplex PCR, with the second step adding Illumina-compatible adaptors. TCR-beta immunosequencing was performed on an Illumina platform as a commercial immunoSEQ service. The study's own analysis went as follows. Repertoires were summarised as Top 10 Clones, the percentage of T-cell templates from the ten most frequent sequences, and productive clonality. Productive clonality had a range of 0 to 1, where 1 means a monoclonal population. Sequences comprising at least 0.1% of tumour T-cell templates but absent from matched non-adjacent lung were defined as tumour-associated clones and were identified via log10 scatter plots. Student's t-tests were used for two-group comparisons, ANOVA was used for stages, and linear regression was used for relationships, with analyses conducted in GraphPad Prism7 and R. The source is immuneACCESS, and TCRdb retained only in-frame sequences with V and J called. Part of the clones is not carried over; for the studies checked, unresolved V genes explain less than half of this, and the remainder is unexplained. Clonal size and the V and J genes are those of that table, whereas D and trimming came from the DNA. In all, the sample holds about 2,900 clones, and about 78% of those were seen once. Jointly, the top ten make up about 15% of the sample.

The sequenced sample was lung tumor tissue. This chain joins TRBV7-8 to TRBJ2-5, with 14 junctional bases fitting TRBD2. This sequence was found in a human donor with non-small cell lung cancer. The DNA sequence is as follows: TGTGCCAGCAGCTTAAGTCCGACTAGCGGGAGGGCCAGAGAGACCCAGTACTTC. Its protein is CASSLSPTSGRARETQYF. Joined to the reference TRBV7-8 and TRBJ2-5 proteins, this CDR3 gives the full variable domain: GAGVSQSPRYKVAKRGQDVALRCDPISGHVSLFWYQQALGQGPEFLTYFQNEAQLDKSGLPSDRFFAERPEGSVSTLKIQRTQQEDSAVYLCASSLSPTSGRARETQYFGPGTRLLVL.